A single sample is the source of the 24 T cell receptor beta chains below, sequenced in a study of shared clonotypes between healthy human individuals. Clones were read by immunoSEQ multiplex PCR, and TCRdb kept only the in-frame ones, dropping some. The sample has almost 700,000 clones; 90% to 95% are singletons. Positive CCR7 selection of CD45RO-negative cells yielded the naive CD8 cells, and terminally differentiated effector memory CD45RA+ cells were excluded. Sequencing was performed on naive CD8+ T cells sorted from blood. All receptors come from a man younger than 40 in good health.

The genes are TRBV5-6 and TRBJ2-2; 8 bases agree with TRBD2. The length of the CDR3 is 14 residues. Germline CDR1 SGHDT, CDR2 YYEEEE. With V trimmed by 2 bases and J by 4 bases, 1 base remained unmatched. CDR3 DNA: TGTGCCAGCAGCTTAGCGGGGGCCACCGGGGAGCTGTTTTTT. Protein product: CASSLAGATGELFF.

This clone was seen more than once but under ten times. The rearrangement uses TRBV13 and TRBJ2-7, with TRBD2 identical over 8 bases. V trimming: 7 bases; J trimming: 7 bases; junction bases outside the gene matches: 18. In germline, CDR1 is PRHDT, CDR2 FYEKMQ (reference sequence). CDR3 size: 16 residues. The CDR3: CASISKVSGEIGEQYF. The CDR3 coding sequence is TGTGCCAGCATCTCCAAGGTTAGCGGGGAGATCGGGGAGCAGTACTTC.

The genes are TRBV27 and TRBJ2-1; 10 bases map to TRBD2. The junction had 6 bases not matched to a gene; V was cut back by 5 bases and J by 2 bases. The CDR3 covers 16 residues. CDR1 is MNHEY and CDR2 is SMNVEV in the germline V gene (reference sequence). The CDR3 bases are TGTGCCAGCAGTCCGGGACTAGCGATTACCTACAATGAGCAGTTCTTC. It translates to CASSPGLAITYNEQFF.

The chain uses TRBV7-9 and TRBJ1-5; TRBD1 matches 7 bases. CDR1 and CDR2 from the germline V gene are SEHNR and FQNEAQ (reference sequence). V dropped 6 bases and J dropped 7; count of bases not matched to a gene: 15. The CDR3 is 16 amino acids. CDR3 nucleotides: TGTGCCAGCAGTTCGTCGGGACAGCCAGCGGAACAGCCCCAGCATTTT. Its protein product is CASSSSGQPAEQPQHF. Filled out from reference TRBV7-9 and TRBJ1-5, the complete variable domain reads DTGVSQNPRHKITKRGQNVTFRCDPISEHNRLYWYRQTLGQGPEFLTYFQNEAQLEKSRLLSDRFSAERPKGSFSTLEIQRTEQGDSAMYLCASSSSGQPAEQPQHFGDGTRLSIL.

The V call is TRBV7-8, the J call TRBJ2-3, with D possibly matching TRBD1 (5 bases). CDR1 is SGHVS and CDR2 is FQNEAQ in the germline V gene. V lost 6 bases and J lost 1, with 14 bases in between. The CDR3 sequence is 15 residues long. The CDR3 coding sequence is TGTGCCAGCAGACAAGGGGTTAAGCGCACAGATACGCAGTATTTT. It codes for CASRQGVKRTDTQYF.

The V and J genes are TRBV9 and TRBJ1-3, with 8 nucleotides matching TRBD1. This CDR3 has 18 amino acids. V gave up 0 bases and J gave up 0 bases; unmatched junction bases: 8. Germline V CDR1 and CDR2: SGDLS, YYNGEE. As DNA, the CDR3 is TGTGCCAGCAGCGTAGTGGGTAGGACAGGGCTCTCTGGAAACACCATATATTTT. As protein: CASSVVGRTGLSGNTIYF.

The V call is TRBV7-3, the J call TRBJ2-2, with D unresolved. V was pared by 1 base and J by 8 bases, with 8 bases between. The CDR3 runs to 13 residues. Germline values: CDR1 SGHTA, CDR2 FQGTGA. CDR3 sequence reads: CASSLIGLGELFF. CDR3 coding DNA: TGTGCCAGCAGCTTAATAGGGCTGGGGGAGCTGTTTTTT.

The CDR3 DNA reads TGTGCCAGCAGCTTAGGGGGAACCGGGGAGCTGTTTTTT. It specifies CASSLGGTGELFF. This chain uses TRBV7-8 with TRBJ2-2, with D uncertain. V lost 1 base and J lost 5, with 5 bases in between. The germline CDR1 and CDR2 sequences are SGHVS and FQNEAQ. The CDR3 is 13 amino acids.

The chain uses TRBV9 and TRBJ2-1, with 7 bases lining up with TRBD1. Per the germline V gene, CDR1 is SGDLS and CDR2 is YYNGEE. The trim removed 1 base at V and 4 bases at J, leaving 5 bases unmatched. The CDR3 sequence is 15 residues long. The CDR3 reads CASSVKGGSYNEQFF. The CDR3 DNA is TGTGCCAGCAGCGTAAAAGGGGGCAGTTACAATGAGCAGTTCTTC.

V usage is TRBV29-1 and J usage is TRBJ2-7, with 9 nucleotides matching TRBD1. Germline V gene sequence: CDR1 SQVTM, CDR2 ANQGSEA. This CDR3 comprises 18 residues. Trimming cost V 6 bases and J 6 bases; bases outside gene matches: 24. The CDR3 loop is CSVVWAGTGHTAGGEQYF. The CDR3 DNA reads TGCAGCGTCGTATGGGCGGGGACAGGGCATACAGCTGGAGGCGAGCAGTACTTC.

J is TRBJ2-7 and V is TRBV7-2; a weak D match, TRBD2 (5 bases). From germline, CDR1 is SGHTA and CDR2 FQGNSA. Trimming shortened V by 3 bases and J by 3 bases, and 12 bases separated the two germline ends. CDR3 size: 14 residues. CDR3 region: CASSLNLGGYEQYF. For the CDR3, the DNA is TGTGCCAGCAGCTTGAATCTTGGAGGCTACGAGCAGTACTTC.

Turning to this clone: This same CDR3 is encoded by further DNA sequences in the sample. The CDR3 DNA reads TGTGCCAGCAGTTTAACCGGCTACGAGCAGTACTTC. It specifies CASSLTGYEQYF. The chain employs TRBV27 and TRBJ2-7; D remains ambiguous. V lost 2 bases and J 3 bases, leaving 5 bases between the germline ends. Germline values: CDR1 MNHEY, CDR2 SMNVEV (reference sequence). This CDR3 contains 12 residues.

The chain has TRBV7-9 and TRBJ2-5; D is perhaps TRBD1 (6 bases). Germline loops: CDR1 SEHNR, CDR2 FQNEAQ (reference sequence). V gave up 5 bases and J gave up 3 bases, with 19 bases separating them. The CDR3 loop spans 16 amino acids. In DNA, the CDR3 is TGTGCCAGCAGCCCAAGGGTCGGCAGGGGAAAAGAGACCCAGTACTTC. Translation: CASSPRVGRGKETQYF.

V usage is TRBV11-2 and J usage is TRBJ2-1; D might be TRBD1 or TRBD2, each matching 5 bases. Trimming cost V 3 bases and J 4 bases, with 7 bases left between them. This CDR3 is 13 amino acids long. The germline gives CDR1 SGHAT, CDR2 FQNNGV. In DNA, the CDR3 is TGTGCCAGCAGCTTTGGGGGATACAATGAGCAGTTCTTC. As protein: CASSFGGYNEQFF.

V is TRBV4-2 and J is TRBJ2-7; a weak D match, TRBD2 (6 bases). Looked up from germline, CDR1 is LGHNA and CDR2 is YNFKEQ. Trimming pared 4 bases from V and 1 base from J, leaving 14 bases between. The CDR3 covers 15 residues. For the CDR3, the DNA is TGTGCCAGCAGCCCGAAAGCGGCGGGATCCTACGAGCAGTACTTC. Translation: CASSPKAAGSYEQYF.

Here the CDR3 reads CASSQDSVLAGGISYNEQFF. CDR3 bases: TGTGCCAGCAGCCAAGATAGCGTACTAGCGGGAGGAATTTCCTACAATGAGCAGTTCTTC. This rearrangement joins TRBV4-2 to TRBJ2-1, with 12 bases aligning to TRBD2. The CDR3 length is 20 residues. With 0 bases clipped from V and 1 base from J, the junction kept 10 bases outside the gene matches. Germline-derived CDR1 and CDR2 are LGHNA and YNFKEQ.

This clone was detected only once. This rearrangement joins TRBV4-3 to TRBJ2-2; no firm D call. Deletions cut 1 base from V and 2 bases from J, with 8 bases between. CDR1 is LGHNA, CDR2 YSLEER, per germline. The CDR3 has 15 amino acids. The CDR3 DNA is TGCGCCAGCAGCCAAGTTGCACTTAACACCGGGGAGCTGTTTTTT. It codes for CASSQVALNTGELFF.

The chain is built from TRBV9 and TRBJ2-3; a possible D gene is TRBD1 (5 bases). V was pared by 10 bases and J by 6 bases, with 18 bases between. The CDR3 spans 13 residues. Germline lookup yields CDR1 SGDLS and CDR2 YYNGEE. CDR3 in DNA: TGTGCCTCGCAAGGTAGTGCAGGGGATACGCAGTATTTT. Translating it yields CASQGSAGDTQYF.

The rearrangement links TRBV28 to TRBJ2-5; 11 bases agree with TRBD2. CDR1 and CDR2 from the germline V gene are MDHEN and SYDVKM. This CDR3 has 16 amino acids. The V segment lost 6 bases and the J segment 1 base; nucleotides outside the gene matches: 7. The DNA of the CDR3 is TGTGCCAGCAGCTTAAGACTAGCGGGAATCCAAGAGACCCAGTACTTC. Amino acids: CASSLRLAGIQETQYF.

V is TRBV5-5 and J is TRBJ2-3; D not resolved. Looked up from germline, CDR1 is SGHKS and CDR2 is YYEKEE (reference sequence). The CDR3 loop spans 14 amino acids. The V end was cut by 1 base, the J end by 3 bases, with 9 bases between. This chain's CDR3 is CASSLRLGTDTQYF. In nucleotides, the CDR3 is TGTGCCAGCAGCTTGAGGCTAGGGACAGATACGCAGTATTTT.

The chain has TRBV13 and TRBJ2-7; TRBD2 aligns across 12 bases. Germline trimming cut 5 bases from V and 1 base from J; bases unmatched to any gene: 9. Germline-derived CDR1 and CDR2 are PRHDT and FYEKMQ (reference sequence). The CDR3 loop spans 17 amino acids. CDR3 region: CASSHRTSGKSSYEQYF. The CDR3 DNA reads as TGTGCCAGCAGCCACCGGACTAGCGGGAAATCATCCTACGAGCAGTACTTC.

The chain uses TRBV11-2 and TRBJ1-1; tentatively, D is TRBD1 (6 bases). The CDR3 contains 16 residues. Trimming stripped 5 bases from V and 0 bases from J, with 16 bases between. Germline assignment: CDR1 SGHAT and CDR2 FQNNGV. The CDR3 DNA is TGTGCCAGCAGCCCCCAAGGGGGGACTCTGAACACTGAAGCTTTCTTT. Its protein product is CASSPQGGTLNTEAFF.

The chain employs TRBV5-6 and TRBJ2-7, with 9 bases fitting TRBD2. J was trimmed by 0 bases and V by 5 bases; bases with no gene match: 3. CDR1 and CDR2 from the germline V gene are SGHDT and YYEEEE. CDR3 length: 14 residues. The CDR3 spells CASSSGLASYEQYF. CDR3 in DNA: TGTGCCAGCAGTTCGGGACTAGCCTCCTACGAGCAGTACTTC. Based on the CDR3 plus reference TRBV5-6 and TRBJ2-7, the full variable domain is DAGVTQSPTHLIKTRGQQVTLRCSPKSGHDTVSWYQQALGQGPQFIFQYYEEEERQRGNFPDRFSGHQFPNYSSELNVNALLLGDSALYLCASSSGLASYEQYFGPGTRLTVT.

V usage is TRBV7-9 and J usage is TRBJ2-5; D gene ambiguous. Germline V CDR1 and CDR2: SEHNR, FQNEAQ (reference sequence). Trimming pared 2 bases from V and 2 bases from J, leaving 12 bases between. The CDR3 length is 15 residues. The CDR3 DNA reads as TGTGCCAGCAGCTTAATAGATGTCCCTCAAGAGACCCAGTACTTC. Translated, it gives CASSLIDVPQETQYF.